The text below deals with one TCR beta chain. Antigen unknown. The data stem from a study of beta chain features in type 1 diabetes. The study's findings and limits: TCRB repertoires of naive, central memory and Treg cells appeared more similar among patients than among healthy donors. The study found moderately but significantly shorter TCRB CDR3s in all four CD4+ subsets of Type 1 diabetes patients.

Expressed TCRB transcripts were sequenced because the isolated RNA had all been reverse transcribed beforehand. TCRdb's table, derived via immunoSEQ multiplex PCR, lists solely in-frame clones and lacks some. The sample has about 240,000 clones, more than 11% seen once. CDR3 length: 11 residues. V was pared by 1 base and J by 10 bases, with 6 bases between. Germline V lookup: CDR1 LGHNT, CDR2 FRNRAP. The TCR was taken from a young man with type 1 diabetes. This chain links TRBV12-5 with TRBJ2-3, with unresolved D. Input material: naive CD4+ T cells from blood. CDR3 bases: TGTGCTAGTGGTTTGGACTCCCCGCAGTATTTT. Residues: CASGLDSPQYF.